These T cell receptor beta chains were read from a single sample in a study of blood T cell repertoires in COVID-19. TCRdb's copy holds only in-frame clones and misses some; the assay was immunoSEQ multiplex PCR. The sample has about 410,000 clones, around 86% seen once. Sequenced material: peripheral blood. Every receptor here comes from a woman under 40 with active or convalescent COVID-19. Both conserved end residues are part of each CDR3. D genes are given only for firm matches. Size is omitted from some rows. Given values are once, few, many or a class for expanded clones.

D gene: TRBD1
clone size: -
J gene: TRBJ1-1
V gene: TRBV2
CDR3 protein: CASNPGTGGVTEAFF
CDR3 DNA: TGTGCCAGCAACCCCGGGACAGGGGGTGTCACTGAAGCTTTCTTT

D gene: TRBD2
clone size: -
J gene: TRBJ2-3
V gene: TRBV28
CDR3 protein: CASSLNRIAGGTDTQYF
CDR3 DNA: TGTGCCAGCAGTCTGAACCGAATAGCGGGGGGCACAGATACGCAGTATTTT

D gene: -
clone size: -
J gene: TRBJ1-1
V gene: TRBV5-1
CDR3 protein: CASSLQGMTIEAFF
CDR3 DNA: TGCGCCAGCAGCTTGCAGGGCATGACAATTGAAGCTTTCTTT

D gene: TRBD2
clone size: -
J gene: TRBJ2-3
V gene: TRBV5-4
CDR3 protein: CATSGSYSTDTQYF
CDR3 DNA: TGTGCCACTAGCGGGAGTTATAGCACAGATACGCAGTATTTT

D gene: TRBD1
clone size: -
J gene: TRBJ1-1
V gene: TRBV19
CDR3 protein: CASRGDRLRTEAFF
CDR3 DNA: TGTGCCAGTAGGGGGGACAGGCTACGCACTGAAGCTTTCTTT

D gene: TRBD1
clone size: few
J gene: TRBJ1-1
V gene: TRBV12-3/TRBV12-4
CDR3 protein: CASNQGGQALF
CDR3 DNA: TGTGCCAGCAATCAGGGGGGCCAAGCTCTCTTT

D gene: -
clone size: -
J gene: TRBJ1-1
V gene: TRBV12-3/TRBV12-4
CDR3 protein: CASSQGKRTEAFF
CDR3 DNA: TGTGCCAGCAGTCAGGGAAAGCGAACTGAAGCTTTCTTT

D gene: -
clone size: -
J gene: TRBJ2-4
V gene: TRBV5-6
CDR3 protein: CASSRGAGLAKNIQYF
CDR3 DNA: TGTGCCAGCAGCCGGGGAGCAGGACTAGCCAAAAACATTCAGTACTTC

D gene: -
clone size: -
J gene: TRBJ2-2
V gene: TRBV6-4
CDR3 protein: CASSFFGWSGELFF
CDR3 DNA: TGTGCCAGCAGTTTCTTCGGTTGGTCCGGGGAGCTGTTTTTT

D gene: TRBD2
clone size: -
J gene: TRBJ2-5
V gene: TRBV11-2
CDR3 protein: CASSSRLASNQETQYF
CDR3 DNA: TGTGCCAGCAGCTCCCGACTAGCGTCTAACCAAGAGACCCAGTACTTC

D gene: TRBD1
clone size: -
J gene: TRBJ1-5
V gene: TRBV19
CDR3 protein: CASSITAGQGYQPQHF
CDR3 DNA: TGTGCCAGTAGTATTACGGCGGGACAGGGGTATCAGCCCCAGCATTTT

D gene: TRBD2
clone size: -
J gene: TRBJ2-3
V gene: TRBV30
CDR3 protein: CAWYFSGGTDTQYF
CDR3 DNA: TGTGCCTGGTACTTTAGCGGGGGCACAGATACGCAGTATTTT

D gene: -
clone size: -
J gene: TRBJ2-2
V gene: TRBV6-5
CDR3 protein: CASSYSSKNTGELFF
CDR3 DNA: TGTGCCAGCAGTTATTCGAGCAAGAACACCGGGGAGCTGTTTTTT

D gene: TRBD1
clone size: -
J gene: TRBJ1-3
V gene: TRBV5-1
CDR3 protein: CASSPDRDGNTIYF
CDR3 DNA: TGCGCCAGCAGCCCGGACAGGGATGGAAACACCATATATTTT

D gene: -
clone size: -
J gene: TRBJ1-3
V gene: TRBV13
CDR3 protein: CASSGPGKYYSGNTIYF
CDR3 DNA: TGTGCCAGCAGCGGGCCGGGGAAATATTACTCTGGAAACACCATATATTTT

D gene: -
clone size: -
J gene: TRBJ1-2
V gene: TRBV19
CDR3 protein: CASRGGTSGGYTF
CDR3 DNA: TGTGCCAGTAGGGGAGGCACATCCGGGGGCTACACCTTC

D gene: TRBD1
clone size: -
J gene: TRBJ1-2
V gene: TRBV6-4
CDR3 protein: CASRRATGDGYTF
CDR3 DNA: TGTGCCAGCAGAAGGGCAACAGGGGACGGCTACACCTTC

D gene: TRBD2
clone size: -
J gene: TRBJ2-2
V gene: TRBV12-5
CDR3 protein: CASGLGAGGNTGELFF
CDR3 DNA: TGTGCTAGTGGTTTGGGGGCGGGAGGAAACACCGGGGAGCTGTTTTTT

D gene: TRBD1
clone size: -
J gene: TRBJ2-7
V gene: TRBV6-6
CDR3 protein: CASSQPPRDRESYEQYF
CDR3 DNA: TGTGCCAGCAGTCAACCGCCCCGGGACAGGGAATCCTACGAGCAGTACTTC

D gene: -
clone size: -
J gene: TRBJ2-1
V gene: TRBV5-1
CDR3 protein: CASSQGLNEQFF
CDR3 DNA: TGCGCCAGCAGCCAGGGGCTCAATGAGCAGTTCTTC

D gene: TRBD2
clone size: -
J gene: TRBJ2-3
V gene: TRBV4-2
CDR3 protein: CASSQDVAGTRTDTQYF
CDR3 DNA: TGTGCCAGCAGCCAAGACGTAGCGGGCACGCGCACAGATACGCAGTATTTT

D gene: TRBD1
clone size: -
J gene: TRBJ1-2
V gene: TRBV5-6
CDR3 protein: CASSPDRGFSYGYTF
CDR3 DNA: TGTGCCAGCAGCCCCGACAGGGGGTTTAGCTATGGCTACACCTTC

D gene: -
clone size: -
J gene: TRBJ1-1
V gene: TRBV20-1
CDR3 protein: CSATRATEAFF
CDR3 DNA: TGCAGTGCTACCAGGGCCACTGAAGCTTTCTTT

D gene: TRBD2
clone size: -
J gene: TRBJ2-1
V gene: TRBV5-1
CDR3 protein: CASSHGLAGNEQFF
CDR3 DNA: TGCGCCAGCAGCCACGGACTAGCGGGGAATGAGCAGTTCTTC

D gene: TRBD2
clone size: -
J gene: TRBJ2-7
V gene: TRBV5-4
CDR3 protein: CASSSATSGGAYEQYF
CDR3 DNA: TGTGCCAGCAGCTCTGCCACTAGCGGGGGGGCTTACGAGCAGTACTTC

D gene: -
clone size: -
J gene: TRBJ1-5
V gene: TRBV18
CDR3 protein: CASSPGQHSQPQHF
CDR3 DNA: TGTGCCAGCTCACCGGGGCAGCATAGTCAGCCCCAGCATTTT

D gene: -
clone size: -
J gene: TRBJ1-1
V gene: TRBV10-2
CDR3 protein: CASSDGLAGSEAFF
CDR3 DNA: TGCGCCAGCAGTGACGGACTAGCGGGGTCTGAAGCTTTCTTT

D gene: -
clone size: -
J gene: TRBJ1-1
V gene: TRBV6-5
CDR3 protein: CASSYVAATEAFF
CDR3 DNA: TGTGCCAGCAGTTACGTCGCGGCGACTGAAGCTTTCTTT

D gene: -
clone size: -
J gene: TRBJ1-6
V gene: TRBV19
CDR3 protein: CASSSRGLTPLHF
CDR3 DNA: TGTGCCAGTAGTAGCCGGGGATTGACACCCCTCCACTTT

D gene: TRBD1
clone size: -
J gene: TRBJ2-5
V gene: TRBV18
CDR3 protein: CASSPLTGAETQYF
CDR3 DNA: TGTGCCAGCTCACCGCTGACAGGGGCAGAGACCCAGTACTTC

D gene: TRBD1
clone size: -
J gene: TRBJ1-2
V gene: TRBV28
CDR3 protein: CASWDSNNYGYTF
CDR3 DNA: TGTGCCAGCTGGGACAGCAACAACTATGGCTACACCTTC

D gene: TRBD1
clone size: -
J gene: TRBJ1-5
V gene: TRBV27
CDR3 protein: CASGGQGGYQPQHF
CDR3 DNA: TGTGCCAGCGGAGGACAGGGAGGCTATCAGCCCCAGCATTTT

D gene: TRBD2
clone size: -
J gene: TRBJ2-7
V gene: TRBV4-1
CDR3 protein: CASSYTSGGAYEQYF
CDR3 DNA: TGCGCCAGCAGCTACACTAGCGGGGGAGCCTACGAGCAGTACTTC

D gene: -
clone size: -
J gene: TRBJ1-3
V gene: TRBV18
CDR3 protein: CASSPLDSAGNTIYF
CDR3 DNA: TGTGCCAGCTCACCATTGGACAGCGCTGGAAACACCATATATTTT

D gene: TRBD1
clone size: few
J gene: TRBJ1-1
V gene: TRBV2
CDR3 protein: CASSREGTGVGTEAFF
CDR3 DNA: TGTGCCAGCAGCCGAGAGGGGACAGGGGTGGGCACTGAAGCTTTCTTT

D gene: -
clone size: -
J gene: TRBJ2-7
V gene: TRBV5-8
CDR3 protein: CASSLGYRGGSGEQYF
CDR3 DNA: TGTGCCAGCAGCTTGGGGTACAGGGGGGGTTCAGGCGAGCAGTACTTC

D gene: TRBD1
clone size: -
J gene: TRBJ1-1
V gene: TRBV25-1
CDR3 protein: CASKKSGQLNTEAFF
CDR3 DNA: TGTGCCAGCAAAAAATCGGGACAGCTGAACACTGAAGCTTTCTTT

D gene: -
clone size: -
J gene: TRBJ2-7
V gene: TRBV27
CDR3 protein: CASRTPTYEQYF
CDR3 DNA: TGTGCCAGCAGGACACCGACGTACGAGCAGTACTTC

D gene: TRBD2
clone size: once
J gene: TRBJ2-3
V gene: TRBV5-1
CDR3 protein: CASSEGTSPTDTQYF
CDR3 DNA: TGCGCCAGCAGCGAGGGGACTAGCCCCACAGATACGCAGTATTTT

D gene: -
clone size: -
J gene: TRBJ1-1
V gene: TRBV11-2
CDR3 protein: CASSLAAGPNTEAFF
CDR3 DNA: TGTGCCAGCAGCTTAGCGGCAGGCCCGAACACTGAAGCTTTCTTT

D gene: -
clone size: once
J gene: TRBJ2-3
V gene: TRBV21-1
CDR3 protein: CASTPIRRGTDTQYF
CDR3 DNA: TGTGCCAGCACCCCGATCCGCCGGGGCACAGATACGCAGTATTTT

D gene: -
clone size: few
J gene: TRBJ1-1
V gene: TRBV15
CDR3 protein: CATRTDMNTEAFF
CDR3 DNA: TGTGCCACTCGGACGGACATGAACACTGAAGCTTTCTTT

D gene: TRBD1
clone size: -
J gene: TRBJ1-1
V gene: TRBV18
CDR3 protein: CASSPPRTGGGITEAFF
CDR3 DNA: TGTGCCAGCTCACCGCCCCGGACAGGGGGCGGTATTACTGAAGCTTTCTTT

D gene: TRBD2
clone size: -
J gene: TRBJ2-3
V gene: TRBV7-6
CDR3 protein: CASSLGGGDYTDTQYF
CDR3 DNA: TGTGCCAGCAGCTTAGGTGGAGGGGACTACACAGATACGCAGTATTTT

D gene: TRBD1
clone size: -
J gene: TRBJ1-1
V gene: TRBV12-3/TRBV12-4
CDR3 protein: CASSRDREDEAFF
CDR3 DNA: TGTGCCAGCAGTCGGGACAGGGAGGATGAAGCTTTCTTT

D gene: TRBD2
clone size: -
J gene: TRBJ2-7
V gene: TRBV7-6
CDR3 protein: CASSFGLAGESYEQYF
CDR3 DNA: TGTGCCAGCAGCTTTGGACTAGCGGGGGAGTCCTACGAGCAGTACTTC

D gene: -
clone size: -
J gene: TRBJ2-6
V gene: TRBV5-1
CDR3 protein: CASSATLGSSRVNVLTF
CDR3 DNA: TGCGCCAGCAGCGCTACCCTCGGCAGCTCTCGGGTCAACGTCCTGACTTTC

D gene: TRBD2
clone size: -
J gene: TRBJ2-1
V gene: TRBV4-1
CDR3 protein: CASSQGRVWVLAGASNEQFF
CDR3 DNA: TGCGCCAGCAGCCAAGGTCGGGTTTGGGTTCTAGCGGGAGCTAGCAATGAGCAGTTCTTC

D gene: -
clone size: -
J gene: TRBJ1-1
V gene: TRBV5-5
CDR3 protein: CASSLVRTYGAFF
CDR3 DNA: TGTGCCAGCAGCTTAGTCCGGACTTACGGGGCTTTCTTT

D gene: -
clone size: -
J gene: TRBJ1-1
V gene: TRBV25-1
CDR3 protein: CASSITGYSTEAFF
CDR3 DNA: TGTGCCAGCAGTATCACAGGCTATTCCACTGAAGCTTTCTTT

D gene: TRBD2
clone size: -
J gene: TRBJ2-3
V gene: TRBV3-1/TRBV3-2
CDR3 protein: CASSQSWTSGGAYTQYF
CDR3 DNA: TGTGCCAGCAGCCAATCATGGACTAGCGGGGGGGCATATACGCAGTATTTT

D gene: -
clone size: -
J gene: TRBJ1-2
V gene: TRBV29-1
CDR3 protein: CSVPMGHGYTF
CDR3 DNA: TGCAGCGTTCCTATGGGCCATGGCTACACCTTC

D gene: -
clone size: -
J gene: TRBJ2-7
V gene: TRBV6-5
CDR3 protein: CASSSSDRGAHEQYF
CDR3 DNA: -

D gene: TRBD1
clone size: -
J gene: TRBJ1-4
V gene: TRBV10-3
CDR3 protein: CAISGDRTGSRGGNEKLFF
CDR3 DNA: TGTGCCATCAGTGGGGACAGAACAGGGTCGCGAGGGGGTAATGAAAAACTGTTTTTT

D gene: -
clone size: once
J gene: TRBJ1-1
V gene: TRBV13
CDR3 protein: CASSPGGLNTEAFF
CDR3 DNA: TGTGCCAGCAGCCCGGGTGGGTTGAACACTGAAGCTTTCTTT